This entry features one T cell receptor (beta chain) sequence. Its cognate antigen is unknown. The sample belongs to a study of CD8+CD57+ T cells in acquired aplastic anemia. Study context: CD4+ and CD8+ cells, once sorted, gave DNA averaging roughly 3.2 ug. Read counts for CD4+ cells (from healthy donors) averaged about 10.8 million.

Findings and limits, study-wide: Patients and healthy controls showed no significant CD8+ Simpson's diversity difference.

TCR beta VDJ and CDR3 profiling used genomic DNA as template. MiXCR was run by TCRdb on the reads, yielding one entry per CDR3 protein. The sample yields some 130,000 distinct CDR3 sequences, about 40% seen once. This CDR3 is 13 amino acids long. Germline V gives CDR1 ENHRY, CDR2 SYGVKD. Deletions cut 4 bases from V and 2 bases from J, with 8 bases between. The specimen was sorted CD4+, CD8+, or CD8+CD57+ T cells (not recorded which) from PBMCs. The sequence was obtained from a human donor in good health, serving as a control. The chain employs TRBV10-3 and TRBJ1-1, with D maybe TRBD1 (5 bases). CDR3 loop: CAISVTGNTEAFF. The DNA for the CDR3 is TGTGCCATCAGTGTTACAGGTAACACTGAAGCTTTCTTT.